This T cell receptor (beta chain) was obtained from a study of human T cells and chemical hapten exposure. V lost 5 bases, J lost 7 bases, and 12 bases stayed unmatched. The CDR3 totals 15 residues. Germline V gene lookup returns CDR1 SNHLY and CDR2 FYNNEI. This clonotype has a count of ten or more. MiXCR, applied by TCRdb to the RACE reads, yields one record per CDR3 protein. The data show some 80,000 distinct CDR3 sequences, 11% seen once. Time point noted: patch test 2, 6 weeks after DPC sensitization. The treatment is: therapeutic diphenylcyclopropenone sensitization with weekly scalp DPC. Those who donated were patients with alopecia, 18 to 70 years of age, and suitable for DPC.

This TCR was sampled from a man younger than 35 with alopecia areata. Some clones in this sample may be carry-over from other donors' samples. The sequencing used whole blood, collected in connection with sensitization to the hapten diphenylcyclopropenone (DPC). This chain uses TRBV2 with TRBJ2-3; TRBD2 aligns across 7 bases. The CDR3 coding sequence is TGTGCCAGCAGTATTCTAGCGGTCTTTCTTCATACGCAGTATTTT. The encoded protein is CASSILAVFLHTQYF. Drawing the rest from reference TRBV2 and TRBJ2-3, the complete variable domain is EPEVTQTPSHQVTQMGQEVILRCVPISNHLYFYWYRQILGQKVEFLVSFYNNEISEKSEIFDDQFSVERPDGSNFTLKIRSTKLEDSAMYFCASSILAVFLHTQYFGPGTRLTVL.